These 6 T cell receptor beta chains were all obtained from the same sample, sequenced in a study of immune evolution from preneoplasia to lung adenocarcinoma. Measured with immunoSEQ multiplex PCR; TCRdb has only the in-frame clones, and not every one. The data contain about 41,000 clones, less than 80% of them seen just once; the ten biggest clones take up about 4.4%. The sample comprised FFPE invasive lung adenocarcinoma tissue. The receptors stem from a person aged 55 to 70 with lung adenocarcinoma.

This clone was recorded only once. The chain links TRBV5-1 to TRBJ2-3; D is unresolved. The V end was cut by 0 bases, the J end by 6 bases, with 11 bases between. This CDR3 has 14 amino acids. Germline V gives CDR1 SGHRS, CDR2 YFSETQ. The DNA for the CDR3 is TGCGCCAGCAGCTTGGACGCCCCGGGTGATACGCAGTATTTT. Its translation: CASSLDAPGDTQYF. Supplemented by reference TRBV5-1 and TRBJ2-3, the full variable domain reads KAGVTQTPRYLIKTRGQQVTLSCSPISGHRSVSWYQQTPGQGLQFLFEYFSETQRNKGNFPGRFSGRQFSNSRSEMNVSTLELGDSALYLCASSLDAPGDTQYFGPGTRLTVL.

The chain has TRBV9 and TRBJ2-1; tentatively, D is TRBD2 (6 bases). The CDR3 runs 16 residues. V lost 3 bases, J lost 2 bases, and 15 bases lay in between. CDR1 and CDR2 (germline): SGDLS, YYNGEE. The CDR3 is CASSGGEHTTYNEQFF. Written as DNA, the CDR3 is TGTGCCAGCAGCGGGGGGGAGCACACCACCTACAATGAGCAGTTCTTC.

This rearrangement joins TRBV19 to TRBJ1-4; D not certain. Germline lookup yields CDR1 LNHDA and CDR2 SQIVND (reference sequence). V was pared by 4 bases and J by 0 bases, with 12 bases between. The CDR3 spans 16 residues. CDR3 in DNA: TGTGCCAGTAGTAAGCGATGGGTTGCAACTAATGAAAAACTGTTTTTT. It translates to CASSKRWVATNEKLFF.

This clone appeared once. The chain carries TRBV7-9 and TRBJ2-2; 7 nucleotides match TRBD1. V lost 6 bases, J lost 5 bases, and 6 bases stayed unmatched. The CDR3 loop spans 14 amino acids. Germline V gene lookup returns CDR1 SEHNR and CDR2 FQNEAQ (reference sequence). The CDR3 DNA follows: TGTGCCAGCAGGACAGGGTTGACGACCGGGGAGCTGTTTTTT. Protein product: CASRTGLTTGELFF.

The chain combines TRBV6-5 with TRBJ1-2; D unresolved. Germline V CDR1 and CDR2: MNHEY, SVGAGI. This CDR3 spans 11 amino acids. V shed 8 bases and J shed 11 bases, with 15 bases lying between them. This CDR3 is CASSYLGEYTF. The CDR3 bases are TGTGCCAGCTCCTACCTCGGGGAGTACACCTTC.

The chain has TRBV19 and TRBJ1-1, with D possibly matching TRBD1 (5 bases). V lost 6 bases and J 1 base, leaving 15 bases between the germline ends. The CDR3 is 15 residues long. Germline CDR1 reads LNHDA; CDR2 reads SQIVND (reference sequence). Here the CDR3 DNA reads TGTGCCAGTAGGTCGGGGCGGGCAGGGAACACTGAAGCTTTCTTT. It yields the protein CASRSGRAGNTEAFF.